These 20 T cell receptor beta chains originate from one sample sequenced in a study of brain T cells in children with intractable seizures. Here immunoSEQ multiplex PCR was the method, and the copy in TCRdb shows in-frame clones only, minus some. The sample contains just under 65,000 clones, approximately 95% of which appear only once. The sequenced sample was peripheral blood, obtained at surgery. Receptor source: a boy younger than two with focal cortical dysplasia and intractable seizures.

The CDR3 region has the DNA TGTGCCAGCAGTCTGACCCAGGGGGCTGATGGCTACACCTTC. Translated: CASSLTQGADGYTF. The genes are TRBV27 and TRBJ1-2; 8 positions match TRBD1. CDR1 and CDR2 (germline): MNHEY, SMNVEV (reference sequence). The V segment lost 5 bases and the J segment 6 bases; nucleotides outside the gene matches: 8. CDR3 length: 14 residues.

The rearrangement uses TRBV19 and TRBJ1-1; TRBD1 matches at 7 bases. Per the germline V gene, CDR1 is LNHDA and CDR2 is SQIVND (reference sequence). This CDR3 spans 13 amino acids. Losses at the gene ends were 7 bases for V and 5 bases for J; bases not matched to a gene: 7. The CDR3 is CASTTNRGTEAFF. CDR3 DNA: TGTGCCAGTACCACGAACAGGGGTACTGAAGCTTTCTTT.

The chain uses TRBV5-1 and TRBJ2-7, with D hard to call. The germline V gene encodes CDR1 SGHRS and CDR2 YFSETQ. The CDR3 contains 12 residues. The V and J ends lost 7 bases and 0 bases respectively, with 8 bases between them. This CDR3 reads CASGPNSYEQYF. CDR3 in DNA: TGCGCCAGCGGTCCGAACTCCTACGAGCAGTACTTC.

The chain carries TRBV4-2 and TRBJ2-4, with D unclear. Looked up from germline, CDR1 is LGHNA and CDR2 is YNFKEQ. V lost 4 bases, J lost 7 bases, and 11 bases lay in between. The CDR3 loop spans 13 amino acids. CDR3 nucleotide sequence: TGTGCCAGCAGCCCCGAGAGGTATAACATTCAGTACTTC. It codes for CASSPERYNIQYF.

The CDR3 is CASSLQDGGEQYF. As DNA, the CDR3 is TGTGCCAGCAGTTTACAGGATGGGGGCGAGCAGTACTTC. The V gene is TRBV12-3 or TRBV12-4, the J gene TRBJ2-7; tentatively, D is TRBD1 or TRBD2 (5 bases each). V was clipped by 2 bases and J by 6 bases, with 11 bases between them. The CDR3 length is 13 residues.

This chain connects TRBV4-2 to TRBJ2-3, with 9 bases matching TRBD2. There are 16 residues in the CDR3. Germline loops: CDR1 LGHNA, CDR2 YNFKEQ. V was clipped by 4 bases and J by 1 base; unmatched bases: 6. The chain's CDR3 is CASSLPREGRTDTQYF. The CDR3 DNA follows: TGTGCCAGCAGCCTTCCGCGGGAGGGCCGCACAGATACGCAGTATTTT.

The genes are TRBV2 and TRBJ1-1; possible D gene TRBD1, 5 bases. The germline gives CDR1 SNHLY, CDR2 FYNNEI. This CDR3 has 15 amino acids. V was shortened by 6 bases and J by 8 bases, with 22 bases between the two germline ends. The CDR3 DNA sequence: TGTGCCAGCAGGCTACAGAGGAGGGGATGGTCGGAAGCTTTCTTT. This translates into CASRLQRRGWSEAFF.

The rearrangement joins TRBV2 to TRBJ2-7; the D is unclear. This CDR3 has 10 amino acids. V lost 4 bases and J 4 bases, leaving 2 bases between the germline ends. The germline V gene has CDR1 SNHLY and CDR2 FYNNEI. The CDR3, as DNA: TGTGCCAGCAGTGGGTACGAGCAGTACTTC. It is translated as CASSGYEQYF.

Comments on this clone: At one end the junction does not follow the germline gene, possibly because of a read error. At the DNA level, this CDR3 is encoded by other sequences in the same sample as well. The chain links TRBV18 to TRBJ2-3, with D uncertain. The germline V gene has CDR1 KGHSH and CDR2 LQKENI. The CDR3 extends over 11 amino acids. CDR3: CASSPQDTQYF. The CDR3, as DNA: TGTGCCAGCTCCCCACAAGATACGCAGTATTTT.

CDR3 nucleotide sequence: TGTGCCAGCAGCTTATTTTCAGGGTACACCGGGGAGCTGTTTTTT. Encoded protein: CASSLFSGYTGELFF. The chain employs TRBV11-1 and TRBJ2-2, with a possible D match to TRBD1 (5 bases). V lost 2 bases to trimming and J lost 3 bases, with 10 bases between them. This CDR3 comprises 15 residues. Germline V gene sequence: CDR1 SGHAT, CDR2 FQDESV (reference sequence).

The chain links TRBV10-3 to TRBJ2-5; TRBD2 matches at 16 bases. The CDR3 has 19 residues. In germline, CDR1 is ENHRY, CDR2 SYGVKD. Trimming cost V 2 bases and J 5 bases; bases outside gene matches: 11. In nucleotides, the CDR3 is TGTGCCATCAGTGAGCCCGGGACTAGCGGGGGGGCCTTTCGGGAGACCCAGTACTTC. Protein: CAISEPGTSGGAFRETQYF.

The J gene is TRBJ2-2, the V gene TRBV4-3; 10 positions match TRBD1. Germline lookup yields CDR1 LGHNA and CDR2 YSLEER. V shed 0 bases and J 4 bases; nucleotides not matched to a gene: 14. CDR3 size: 20 residues. CDR3 residues: CASSQDNRDRGLLSTGELFF. CDR3 sequence (DNA): TGCGCCAGCAGCCAAGATAACCGGGACAGGGGACTATTGTCCACCGGGGAGCTGTTTTTT.

The J gene is TRBJ2-1, the V gene TRBV2; 10 bases match TRBD2. This CDR3 has 17 amino acids. Germline assignment: CDR1 SNHLY and CDR2 FYNNEI. J gave up 0 bases and V 3 bases, and 5 bases lay outside the gene matches. The CDR3 DNA reads TGTGCCAGCAGTGAGCTAGCGGGGGCCTACTCCTACAATGAGCAGTTCTTC. Its translation is CASSELAGAYSYNEQFF.

The chain has TRBV6-2 or TRBV6-3 and TRBJ1-1; a possible D gene is TRBD1 (5 bases). This CDR3 is built from 13 residues. Per germline, CDR1 MNHEY and CDR2 SVGEGT. Trimming pared 7 bases from V and 9 bases from J, leaving 18 bases between. CDR3 in amino acids: CASTPGPIYKAFF. The CDR3 DNA reads as TGTGCCAGCACCCCGGGACCTATTTATAAAGCTTTCTTT.

The chain uses TRBV5-1 and TRBJ2-3; possible D gene TRBD2, 5 bases. V was trimmed by 2 bases and J by 2 bases, leaving 15 bases between them. The CDR3 contains 16 residues. Germline V gene sequence: CDR1 SGHRS, CDR2 YFSETQ. The CDR3 DNA follows: TGCGCCAGCAGCTTTGGGAGACAAGACGACACAGATACGCAGTATTTT. Translation: CASSFGRQDDTDTQYF.

V is TRBV7-2 and J is TRBJ2-7, with TRBD2 matching 11 bases. The CDR3 loop spans 15 amino acids. The V gene's germline CDR1 is SGHTA and CDR2 FQGNSA. V trimming: 5 bases; J trimming: 2 bases; junction bases outside the gene matches: 5. CDR3 amino acids: CASSSGTSGPYEQYF. CDR3 DNA: TGTGCCAGCAGCAGCGGGACTAGCGGACCCTACGAGCAGTACTTC.

The chain links TRBV3-1 (or the pseudogene TRBV3-2) to TRBJ2-5; 9 nucleotides align to TRBD1. The J segment lost 3 bases and the V segment lost 5 bases, leaving 1 base of the junction unmatched. Per germline, CDR1 LGHDT and CDR2 YNNKEL (reference sequence). There are 13 residues in the CDR3. CDR3 residues: CASSGTGKETQYF. For the CDR3, the DNA is TGTGCCAGCAGCGGGACAGGGAAAGAGACCCAGTACTTC.

The chain links TRBV18 to TRBJ2-1; TRBD2 aligns across 8 bases. This CDR3 comprises 15 residues. The V segment lost 3 bases and the J segment 7 bases; nucleotides outside the gene matches: 8. In germline, CDR1 is KGHSH, CDR2 LQKENI. CDR3 loop: CASSPEAGAGNEQFF. The CDR3 DNA reads TGTGCCAGCTCACCGGAAGCGGGAGCCGGGAATGAGCAGTTCTTC.

This clone has a single count. This rearrangement joins TRBV7-2 to TRBJ2-3; TRBD2 aligns across 8 bases. Germline V gene lookup returns CDR1 SGHTA and CDR2 FQGNSA. The trim removed 8 bases at V and 2 bases at J, leaving 9 bases unmatched. The CDR3 runs 15 residues. CDR3 DNA: TGTGCCAGCGGCCGGGAAGCGGGGGACACAGATACGCAGTATTTT. As protein: CASGREAGDTDTQYF.

The chain recombines TRBV4-1 with TRBJ2-1; tentatively, D is TRBD2 (5 bases). The germline V and J ends were trimmed by 5 bases and 4 bases, with 15 bases remaining between them. This CDR3 has 15 residues. Germline V gene lookup returns CDR1 MGHRA and CDR2 YSYEKL. CDR3 DNA sequence: TGCGCCAGCAGCTCCCGCGTCACTAGTTACAATGAGCAGTTCTTC. The encoded protein is CASSSRVTSYNEQFF.